This TCR beta chain emerged from a study of T cells in Graves' hyperthyroidism and ophthalmopathy (dated by TCRdb to the late 2010s). With regard to the full study: Peripheral blood samples were taken at initial diagnosis, before any treatment was given. The paper reports TCR Vbeta CDR3 sequencing of roughly 140 peripheral blood samples: some 41 ophthalmopathy, approximately 74 hyperthyroidism and around 17 progressor patients. An independent validation cohort of fewer than 20 hyperthyroidism patients and about 15 patients who later progressed to ophthalmopathy tested prospective prediction of ophthalmopathy. Once sampling was done, hyperthyroidism patients were given methimazole at a starting dose of 30 mg daily, whereas ophthalmopathy patients were given high-dose intravenous methylprednisolone. In addition, the study compared T-cell repertoires in thyroid tissue and in blood from several Graves' hyperthyroidism patients. To identify distinguishing TCR V-J signatures, a discovery cohort of about a hundred patients was used, comprising fewer than 45 with Graves' ophthalmopathy and roughly 60 with stable Graves' hyperthyroidism. For training and testing, the 100 or so patients in the discovery cohort were randomly divided in a 7:3 ratio. The investigation overall reported the following: A model built on a 13 V-J signature distinguished ophthalmopathy from stable hyperthyroidism, reaching over 85% sensitivity and 81.08% specificity in cross-validation and 80%/75% in testing. No statistical method was used to set the sample size in advance, and investigators knew the group allocation. In validation, progression to ophthalmopathy was predicted by the model with 70% to 71% sensitivity and 72% to 80% specificity, a median of around 6.5 months before onset. Blood samples also contained most of the expanded thyroid clonotypes (frequency above 0.001), which suggests that blood repertoires may reflect thyroid immune responses.

Hyperthyroidism patients were aged 18 to 65 years and newly diagnosed, with disease duration of less than 2 months. Patients with uncontrolled infections, other autoimmune diseases, pregnancy or lactation were excluded. Diagnoses relied on clinical symptoms, serum thyroxine and TRAb, thyroid ultrasound and orbital computed tomography. Blood from progressor patients was drawn when they were first diagnosed with hyperthyroidism, before any ophthalmopathy symptoms appeared. PBMCs were isolated from 8 to 10 ml of fresh peripheral blood by Ficoll-Paque density gradient centrifugation. Patients classed as progressors first received a Graves' hyperthyroidism diagnosis and then went on to develop ophthalmopathy during follow-up. Total RNA was extracted using Trizol reagent, and RNA quality was assessed on an Agilent 2100 Bioanalyzer. This clonotype has a handful of counts. Its antigen has not been determined. At one of its ends the junction is not consistent with the germline gene, which may arise from a read error.

Amplification of TCR beta CDR3 regions was carried out from RNA transcripts. A first-round RT-PCR of the TCR CDR3 used the HTBI primer set with the Qiagen OneStep RT-PCR kit. Libraries were constructed in a second round of multiplex PCR, after which size selection and purification were performed. The libraries were sequenced on an Illumina HiSeq2000 using paired-end 100 bp reads. From the authors' description of their analysis: SOAPnuke was used to process the raw data, with reads discarded if the reads contained adapters or uncalled bases, had a mean Phred below 15, or lacked an exact constant-primer or identifier match. COPE v1.2.5 was used to merge the high-quality paired reads, and each unique nucleotide sequence was defined as a clonotype. Clonotypes were aligned to IMGT TRBV, TRBD and TRBJ reference segments using MiTCR v1.1. The analysis included only V-J combinations with a frequency above 0.0001, which together covered roughly 99% of the repertoires. The TCS score was defined as F50 (clonal expansion) divided by E x V (chaos), with BLOSUM62-based TCRdist calculated between CDR3 peptides within each V-J. Welch's t-statistics and random forest reduced approximately 520 V-J features to under 15, which were used in a naive Bayes classifier (R e1071). TCRdb trimmed the raw reads at Q25, called clones with MiXCR and kept productive beta chains. Rows matching on CDR3 protein sequence are summarized as one entry with the most common DNA and genes. For this entry, the V and J calls and clone size follow TCRdb and not the study's own pipeline. A total of a few hundred thousand distinct CDR3 sequences appear in this sample, 15% to 19% of them only once. Around a quarter of the sample lies in the top ten.

The CDR3 holds 17 amino acids from the cysteine to the phenylalanine. Only CDR3 DNA remains: 51 bases, in frame from the first base. For CDR1 and CDR2, the germline V gene (reference sequence) lists DFQATT and SNEGSKA. This receptor was identified in a woman aged 18 to 35 with Graves' hyperthyroidism that later progressed to Graves' ophthalmopathy. The chain is made from TRBV20-1 and TRBJ2-5; the D gene is possibly TRBD2, with 6 bases matching. Sequenced: blood. The sequenced DNA is TGCAGTGCTAGAGGCCGCCGGCGGGACCGGGGACTCCAGGGTCTGCACTTC. The translation is CSARGRRRDRGLQGLHF.